This T cell receptor beta chain derives from a study of blood T cell repertoires in COVID-19. Study-level information: Researchers got acute and convalescent COVID-19 samples from the United States, Italy and Spain. T cells, B-cell-depleted T cells, or PBMCs supplied cDNA or gDNA.

The assay was immunoSEQ multiplex PCR, and TCRdb's table has in-frame clones only and misses some. The sample yields 50,000 to 60,000 clones, 83% seen once. In germline, CDR1 is SGHRS, CDR2 YFSETQ. This CDR3 comprises 14 residues. Trimming stripped 0 bases from V and 11 bases from J, with 12 bases between. The specimen sequenced was peripheral blood. The V gene is TRBV5-1, the J gene TRBJ1-6, with D possibly matching TRBD1 (6 bases). The receptor was derived from a man aged 40-50 years with acute or convalescent COVID-19. DNA for the CDR3: TGCGCCAGCAGCTTGGGGGGGCAGGGTGCACCCCTCCACTTT. Translation: CASSLGGQGAPLHF. Full variable domain (missing parts from reference TRBV5-1 and TRBJ1-6): KAGVTQTPRYLIKTRGQQVTLSCSPISGHRSVSWYQQTPGQGLQFLFEYFSETQRNKGNFPGRFSGRQFSNSRSEMNVSTLELGDSALYLCASSLGGQGAPLHFGNGTRLTVT.